This T cell receptor (beta chain) came from a study of shared clonotypes between healthy human individuals. Study-wide results and limits: It was only blood that was sampled, and tissue repertoires likely differ. What limited the represented genetic and exposure-history diversity was the small number of donors. Generation probability values for non-shared clonotypes were lower than those for clonotypes shared by all four donors.

This clone was seen only once. Antigen: not known. CDR1 is KGHSH, CDR2 LQKENI, per germline. The V gene lost 2 bases and the J gene lost 4 bases, with 11 bases spanning the gap. The CDR3 is 15 residues long. Replicate PCRs run on sorted subsets employed around 200 ng DNA, approximately 30,000 T cell genomes. TCRdb's table, derived via immunoSEQ multiplex PCR, lists solely in-frame clones and lacks some. Altogether some 1.4 million clones are present, roughly 96% being singletons, with the ten largest covering about 1.2%. This TCR was recovered from a young man in good health. V and J are TRBV18 and TRBJ1-4; no clear D. The sequenced sample was naive CD4+ T cells sorted from blood. Subset indicated: CD45RA+ positively selected. CDR3: CASSPDGVDNEKLFF. The DNA of the CDR3 is TGTGCCAGCTCACCAGACGGGGTGGATAATGAAAAACTGTTTTTT.